A selection of T cell receptor beta chains follows, all from one sample in a study of CD8 T cells in Susac syndrome. TCRdb re-derived calls from the immunoSEQ multiplex PCR reads in MiXCR, one entry per CDR3 protein. The sample gives 190,000 or so distinct CDR3 sequences, approximately 95% of which show up once; 0.082% is in the top ten. The specimen sequenced was CD4+ T cells from PBMCs. The receptor set was obtained from a human donor with multiple sclerosis. Both conserved end residues are part of each CDR3. Fields, in order: clone size, J gene, V gene, D gene, CDR3 DNA, CDR3 protein. D genes are given only for firm matches. Where a row states a size, it is once, few, many or the class of an expanded clone; other rows omit it.

NA TRBJ1-1 TRBV27 NA TGTGCCAGCAGTTTTGGGCTGGGGGACACTGAAGCTTTCTTT CASSFGLGDTEAFF
NA TRBJ1-1 TRBV9 NA TGTGCCAGCAGCCCCCGGGGGTGGGGGAACACTGAAGCTTTCTTT CASSPRGWGNTEAFF
NA TRBJ2-7 TRBV12-3/TRBV12-4 TRBD2 TGTGCCAGCAGTCTAGGGACTAGATCATCGGGGGAGCAGTACTTC CASSLGTRSSGEQYF
NA TRBJ2-5 TRBV20-1 NA TGCAGTGCAGGACAGAGTGCAGAGACCCAGTACTTC CSAGQSAETQYF
many TRBJ2-5 TRBV27 NA TGTGCCAGCAGCTCCCGAGAGACCCAGTACTTC CASSSRETQYF
NA TRBJ1-6 TRBV21-1 NA TGTGCCAGCACGGCTGACAGGGGTAAGAATTCACCCCTCCACTTT CASTADRGKNSPLHF
NA TRBJ2-5 TRBV3-1 NA TGTGCCAGCAGCCAAGATATTTCCGGGTCGGAGACCCAGTACTTC CASSQDISGSETQYF
NA TRBJ1-6 TRBV3-1 NA TGTGCCAGCAGCCCGCACAGGGTCGGTCAGTCATCCCTCCACTTT CASSPHRVGQSSLHF
NA TRBJ2-3 TRBV6-5 NA TGTGCCAGCAGGGAGATGGGGCGGGATACGCAGTATTTT CASREMGRDTQYF
NA TRBJ2-1 TRBV5-1 TRBD2 TGCGCCAGCAGCTTGGCAGCGGGGGGATGGAGGTTCTTC CASSLAAGGWRFF
NA TRBJ1-3 TRBV30 NA TGTGCCTGGAACCGGGACACTGGAAACACCATATATTTT CAWNRDTGNTIYF
NA TRBJ1-5 TRBV2 TRBD1 TGTGCCAGCAGTGCGGACAGGGGAAATCAGCCCCAGCATTTT CASSADRGNQPQHF
once TRBJ1-2 TRBV3-1 NA TGTGCCAGCAGCCAAGAAGGGGGATCTCGGTATGGCTACACCTTC CASSQEGGSRYGYTF
NA TRBJ2-5 TRBV20-1 NA TGCAGTGCTAGATCCGGGGCAGGGAAACAAGAGACCCAGTACTTC CSARSGAGKQETQYF
NA TRBJ1-1 TRBV5-1 NA TGCGCCAGCAGCTCCATCCGGACGAACACTGAAGCTTTCTTT CASSSIRTNTEAFF
NA TRBJ1-1 TRBV9 NA TGTGCCAGCAGCCCCGCCTGGGGGGGCTCGACTGAAGCTTTCTTT CASSPAWGGSTEAFF
NA TRBJ2-5 TRBV27 NA TGTGCCAGCAGGCGGGCGGGGGCGAGTCAAGAGACCCAGTACTTC CASRRAGASQETQYF
NA TRBJ2-2 TRBV12-3/TRBV12-4 NA TGTGCCAGCAGTCGAAGTACCGGTGGGGAGCTGTTTTTT CASSRSTGGELFF
once TRBJ1-5 TRBV20-1 NA TGCAGTGCGACCCCAACAGGATTCCAGCCCCAGCATTTT CSATPTGFQPQHF
NA TRBJ1-1 TRBV7-8 NA TGTGCCAGCAGCTTGGGGTCCTGGGACACTGAAGCTTTCTTT CASSLGSWDTEAFF
NA TRBJ2-1 TRBV15 NA TGTGCCACCAGCAGAGAGCGGGAACAGTTCTTC CATSREREQFF
NA TRBJ2-3 TRBV7-9 NA TGTGCCAGCAGCTCCGGGGTCCTCGCGGATACGCAGTATTTT CASSSGVLADTQYF
NA TRBJ1-2 TRBV30 NA TGTGCCTGGACCCCCGGGACACTCTATGGCTACACCTTC CAWTPGTLYGYTF
NA TRBJ2-4 TRBV6-2/TRBV6-3 NA TGTGCCAGCAGGCGCAGGGTGGATGGCAAAAACATTCAGTACTTC CASRRRVDGKNIQYF
NA TRBJ2-1 TRBV3-1 NA TGTGCCAGCAGCCCGATAGGGACTGAGGGACAGTTCTTC CASSPIGTEGQFF
NA TRBJ2-5 TRBV10-2 NA TGCGCCAGCAGTGTAGGGGTTGTCCAAGAGACCCAGTACTTC CASSVGVVQETQYF
NA TRBJ2-7 TRBV7-9 NA TGTGCCAGCAGCTTAGTTGACGCTGTCTACGAGCAGTACTTC CASSLVDAVYEQYF
NA TRBJ1-5 TRBV15 NA TGTGCCACTCAGGGGCGACGAAATCAGCCCCAGCATTTT CATQGRRNQPQHF